This T cell receptor (beta chain) was retrieved from a study of T cell repertoires in cytomegalovirus infection. Overall study: Researchers turned to recently identified HLA-C-restricted CMV epitopes as well as well-studied HLA-B-restricted ones.

Findings of the study overall: HLA-C-restricted, CMV-specific TCR beta clonotypes were dominant ex vivo.

Germline V gives CDR1 SGHVS, CDR2 FNYEAQ. The CDR3 length is 15 residues. V dropped 0 bases and J dropped 5; count of bases not matched to a gene: 5. From the reads, TCRdb called clonotypes with MiXCR, one entry per CDR3 protein. The sample gives some 900,000 distinct CDR3 sequences, approximately 30% of which show up once; 9.5% to 15% is in the top ten. This clonotype was recorded a few times. The antigen is unknown. The receptor comes from a human donor in good health (CMV status not recorded). Some clones in this sample may be carry-over from other donors' samples. The chain uses TRBV7-6 and TRBJ1-2; TRBD1 aligns across 8 bases. Sequencing was performed on cultured CD8+ T cells from PBMCs, taken from culture after CMV antigen stimulation. The CDR3 reads CASSLATGVLYGYTF. The CDR3 DNA reads as TGTGCCAGCAGCTTAGCGACAGGGGTATTGTATGGCTACACCTTC.